Shown below are 4 T cell receptor beta chains from a single sample sequenced in a study of cytomegalovirus exposure and HLA in healthy donors. The PCR ran on 60 Vbeta and 13 Jbeta primers. TCRdb's copy holds only in-frame clones and misses some; the assay was immunoSEQ multiplex PCR. The data hold 100,000 to 150,000 clones, with roughly three quarters observed a single time. Sequencing input: PBMCs. These receptors originate from a woman in her thirties or forties in good health and CMV-seronegative.

The V and J genes are TRBV4-2 and TRBJ2-7, with 7 nucleotides matching TRBD1. The CDR3 is 15 residues long. Unmatched junction bases numbered 6, after V lost 1 base and J lost 3 bases. The germline V gene encodes CDR1 LGHNA and CDR2 YNFKEQ. The CDR3, as DNA: TGTGCCAGCAGCCAAGCCCCTCGGGACAGCTACGAGCAGTACTTC. Protein: CASSQAPRDSYEQYF.

The rearrangement links TRBV5-6 to TRBJ2-7, with D possibly TRBD1 on 6 matching bases. V shed 1 base and J shed 3 bases, with 14 bases lying between them. The CDR3 has 15 amino acids. Germline CDR1 reads SGHDT; CDR2 reads YYEEEE. Here the CDR3 reads CASSLPGQTFYEQYF. CDR3 coding DNA: TGTGCCAGCAGCTTGCCCGGACAGACTTTCTACGAGCAGTACTTC. Full variable domain (outside the CDR3, taken from reference TRBV5-6 and TRBJ2-7): DAGVTQSPTHLIKTRGQQVTLRCSPKSGHDTVSWYQQALGQGPQFIFQYYEEEERQRGNFPDRFSGHQFPNYSSELNVNALLLGDSALYLCASSLPGQTFYEQYFGPGTRLTVT.

This clone has just a few counts. J is TRBJ2-5 and V is TRBV30; D is possibly TRBD1 (5 bases). The ends were cut back, 0 bases at V and 11 bases at J, with 13 bases in the middle. Germline V gene sequence: CDR1 GTSNPN, CDR2 SVGIG (reference sequence). CDR3 length equals 12 residues. CDR3 coding DNA: TGTGCCTGGAGTGTAGCAGGGATGAGGCAGTACTTC. Translation: CAWSVAGMRQYF.

The gene calls are TRBV5-4 and TRBJ2-2; D gene unclear. The CDR3 is 15 amino acids. V lost 2 bases and J 4 bases, leaving 12 bases between the germline ends. Looked up from germline, CDR1 is SGHNT and CDR2 is YYREEE (reference sequence). CDR3 region: CASSLYGSFTGELFF. The CDR3, as DNA: TGTGCCAGCAGCTTATACGGTTCGTTCACCGGGGAGCTGTTTTTT. Complete variable domain (other parts from reference TRBV5-4 and TRBJ2-2): ETGVTQSPTHLIKTRGQQVTLRCSSQSGHNTVSWYQQALGQGPQFIFQYYREEENGRGNFPPRFSGLQFPNYSSELNVNALELDDSALYLCASSLYGSFTGELFFGEGSRLTVL.